A selection of T cell receptor beta chains follows, all from one sample in a study of T cell changes during pregnancy in multiple sclerosis. Produced via immunoSEQ multiplex PCR; TCRdb's table is partial and in-frame only. The sample carries approximately 80,000 clones, 94% recorded once. Sequences were derived from peripheral blood, sampled in the second trimester of pregnancy. The receptors were gathered from a female donor in good health, enrolled as a control in a pregnancy study. The CDR3 runs from the conserved cysteine through the conserved F or W. Each record gives: CDR3 length, D gene, V gene, clone size, J gene, CDR3 DNA, CDR3 protein. A D gene is named only where the DNA matches it firmly. Clone size is shown for a subset of rows, as once, few, many or a class of expanded clone.

14	-	TRBV5-1	-	TRBJ2-5	TGCGCCAGCAGCCACTCGATGTCCCAAGAGACCCAGTACTTC	CASSHSMSQETQYF
15	-	TRBV19	-	TRBJ1-4	TGTGCCAGTAGTATTACCGGGACTGGGAATGAAAAACTGTTTTTT	CASSITGTGNEKLFF
14	TRBD1	TRBV2	-	TRBJ2-5	TGTGCCAGCGTGGGGACAGCGGTCCAAGAGACCCAGTACTTC	CASVGTAVQETQYF
14	TRBD1	TRBV5-6	once	TRBJ2-4	TGTGCCAGCAGCGAAGGGGACAGGGGGAACATTCAGTACTTC	CASSEGDRGNIQYF
15	TRBD1	TRBV7-9	-	TRBJ2-1	TGTGCCAGCAGTTACTCCCTGGACAGGTACAATGAGCAGTTCTTC	CASSYSLDRYNEQFF
18	-	TRBV5-5	-	TRBJ2-5	TGTGCCAGCAGCTTGAAGGTCGTTCCCTTGGATCTGGAGGAGACCCAGTACTTC	CASSLKVVPLDLEETQYF
15	-	TRBV19	-	TRBJ2-3	TGTGCCAGTCGTACCGGACAAGGGCAAACAGATACGCAGTATTTT	CASRTGQGQTDTQYF
16	-	TRBV9	once	TRBJ1-3	TGTGCCAGCAGCGCTAACTCAAGGGGGTCTGGAAACACCATATATTTT	CASSANSRGSGNTIYF
15	TRBD2	TRBV6-1	-	TRBJ2-7	TGTGCCAGCAGTGTGGGGACGGGGGGGCACGACGAGCAGTACTTC	CASSVGTGGHDEQYF
19	TRBD1	TRBV2	once	TRBJ2-6	TGTGCCAGCAGCGTAGCCCGGGACAGCCTCTCCTCTGGGGCCAACGTCCTGACTTTC	CASSVARDSLSSGANVLTF
15	-	TRBV18	-	TRBJ2-5	TGTGCCAGCTCACCACAGCAGGGATCGGAAGAGACCCAGTACTTC	CASSPQQGSEETQYF
15	TRBD2	TRBV29-1	-	TRBJ2-7	TGCAGCGTGGTACGGGCTAGCGGGAGTTCGGACGAGCAGTACTTC	CSVVRASGSSDEQYF
17	-	TRBV27	-	TRBJ2-3	TGTGCCAGCAGTGGTGGGGGCACACCCCAGGGCACAGATACGCAGTATTTT	CASSGGGTPQGTDTQYF
14	TRBD1	TRBV4-1	-	TRBJ2-7	TGCGCCAGCAGCTCCGGGACAGGGGACTACGAGCAGTACTTC	CASSSGTGDYEQYF
14	-	TRBV28	-	TRBJ1-1	TGTGCCAGCGGCTCGGGGTTTCTGGACACTGAAGCTTTCTTT	CASGSGFLDTEAFF
16	-	TRBV21-1	-	TRBJ2-1	TGTGCCAGCAGCAAATATAGCGGGAGCGAGTACAATGAGCAGTTCTTC	CASSKYSGSEYNEQFF
16	-	TRBV18	-	TRBJ2-7	TGTGCCAGCTCACCACCTGGCAGGGGAAGCTCCTACGAGCAGTACTTC	CASSPPGRGSSYEQYF
14	TRBD1	TRBV27	-	TRBJ2-5	TGTGCCAGCAGTTTAACAGGGGCGGGAGAGACCCAGTACTTC	CASSLTGAGETQYF
15	-	TRBV19	-	TRBJ2-7	TGTGCCAGTAGTTACGGGACTGGTCCTTCCTACGAGCAGTACTTC	CASSYGTGPSYEQYF
12	TRBD1	TRBV27	-	TRBJ2-2	TGTGCCAGCACTACAGGGGGCGGGGAGCTGTTTTTT	CASTTGGGELFF
13	-	TRBV2	-	TRBJ1-2	TGTGCCAGCAGTCGAGGGACTAACTATGGCTACACCTTC	CASSRGTNYGYTF
13	TRBD1	TRBV5-1	-	TRBJ2-6	TGCGCCAGCAGCGACAGGGTGTCCAACGTCCTGACTTTC	CASSDRVSNVLTF
16	TRBD2	TRBV27	-	TRBJ2-7	TGTGCCAGCAGTTTACGCGTTAGCGGGGGACACTACGAGCAGTACTTC	CASSLRVSGGHYEQYF
15	TRBD2	TRBV5-5	once	TRBJ2-1	TGTGCCAGCAGCTCTGGACTAGCGGGAGGCGATGAGCAGTTCTTC	CASSSGLAGGDEQFF
14	TRBD1	TRBV19	-	TRBJ2-7	TGTGCCAGTAGTTTTCGACAGGGTAGCGACGAGCAGTACTTC	CASSFRQGSDEQYF
14	-	TRBV19	-	TRBJ1-1	TGTGCCAGTAGTCGGAGGGAAATGAACACTGAAGCTTTCTTT	CASSRREMNTEAFF
13	TRBD1	TRBV10-3	few	TRBJ1-5	TGTGCCGTCAGGAGGGACAGAAATCAGCCCCAGCATTTT	CAVRRDRNQPQHF
15	TRBD2	TRBV6-1	-	TRBJ2-7	TGTGCCAGCAGTGTGGTAGCGGGAGACCCTTACGAGCAGTACTTC	CASSVVAGDPYEQYF
16	TRBD2	TRBV2	-	TRBJ2-3	TGTGCCAGCAGTGAACGTTTAGCGGGAGGCACAGATACGCAGTATTTT	CASSERLAGGTDTQYF
12	TRBD2	TRBV29-1	-	TRBJ2-5	TGCAGAGTTAGCGGGACGGAAGAGACCCAGTACTTC	CRVSGTEETQYF